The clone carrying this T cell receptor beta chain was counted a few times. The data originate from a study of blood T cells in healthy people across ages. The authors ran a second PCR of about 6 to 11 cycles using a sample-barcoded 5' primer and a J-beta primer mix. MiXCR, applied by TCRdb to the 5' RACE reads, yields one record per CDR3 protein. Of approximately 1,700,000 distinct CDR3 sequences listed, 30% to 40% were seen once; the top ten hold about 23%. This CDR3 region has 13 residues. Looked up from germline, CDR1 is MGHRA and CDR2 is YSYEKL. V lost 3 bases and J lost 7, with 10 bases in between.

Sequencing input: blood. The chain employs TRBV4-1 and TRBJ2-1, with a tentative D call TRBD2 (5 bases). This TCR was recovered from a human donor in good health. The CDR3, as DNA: TGCGCCAGCAGCCAGAGGGAAGGGAATGAGCAGTTCTTC. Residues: CASSQREGNEQFF.